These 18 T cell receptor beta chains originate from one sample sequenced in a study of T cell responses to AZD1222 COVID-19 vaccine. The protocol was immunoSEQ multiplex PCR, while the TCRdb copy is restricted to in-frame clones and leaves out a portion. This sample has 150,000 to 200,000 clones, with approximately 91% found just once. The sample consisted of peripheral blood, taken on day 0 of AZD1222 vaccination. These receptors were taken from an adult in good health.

The CDR3 nucleotides read TGTGCCACCAGACCCCAGGGGAGTAATGAAAAACTGTTTTTT. The encoded protein is CATRPQGSNEKLFF. J is TRBJ1-4 and V is TRBV15, with D perhaps TRBD1 (6 bases). Germline values: CDR1 LNHNV, CDR2 YYDKDF (reference sequence). V dropped 6 bases and J dropped 4 bases, with 12 bases sitting between them. CDR3 length equals 14 residues.

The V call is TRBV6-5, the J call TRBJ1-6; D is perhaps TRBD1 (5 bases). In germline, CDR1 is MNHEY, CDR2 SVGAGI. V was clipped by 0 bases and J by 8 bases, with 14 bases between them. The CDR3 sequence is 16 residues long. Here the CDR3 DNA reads TGTGCCAGCAGTTACTCCCCGGGCAGGGTTGATTCACCCCTCCACTTT. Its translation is CASSYSPGRVDSPLHF.

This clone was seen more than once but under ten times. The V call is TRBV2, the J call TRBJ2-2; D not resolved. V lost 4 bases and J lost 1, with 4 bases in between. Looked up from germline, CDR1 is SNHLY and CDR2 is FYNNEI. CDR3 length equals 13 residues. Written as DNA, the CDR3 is TGTGCCAGCAGTGGTCGGAACACCGGGGAGCTGTTTTTT. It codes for CASSGRNTGELFF.

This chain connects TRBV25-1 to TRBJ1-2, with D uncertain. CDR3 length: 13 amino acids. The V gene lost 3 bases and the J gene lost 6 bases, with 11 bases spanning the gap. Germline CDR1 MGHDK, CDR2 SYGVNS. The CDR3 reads CASSENPTDGYTF. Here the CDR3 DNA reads TGTGCCAGCAGTGAGAACCCTACGGATGGCTACACCTTC.

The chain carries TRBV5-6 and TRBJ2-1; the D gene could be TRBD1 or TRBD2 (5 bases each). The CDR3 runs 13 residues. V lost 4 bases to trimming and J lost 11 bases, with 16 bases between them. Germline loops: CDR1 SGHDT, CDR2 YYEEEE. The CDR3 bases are TGTGCCAGCAGCCCCCCGGGGACCAAAAAGCAGTTCTTC. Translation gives CASSPPGTKKQFF.

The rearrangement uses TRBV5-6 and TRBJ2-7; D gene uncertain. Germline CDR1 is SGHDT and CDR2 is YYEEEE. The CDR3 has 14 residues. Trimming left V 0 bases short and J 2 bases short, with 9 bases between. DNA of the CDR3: TGTGCCAGCAGCTTGGGTGGTGGTACCTACGAGCAGTACTTC. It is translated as CASSLGGGTYEQYF.

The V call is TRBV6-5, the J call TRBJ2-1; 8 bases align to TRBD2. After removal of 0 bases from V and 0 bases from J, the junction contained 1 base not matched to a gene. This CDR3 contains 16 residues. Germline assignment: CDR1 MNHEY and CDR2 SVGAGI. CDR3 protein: CASSYSAGGSYNEQFF. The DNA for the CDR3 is TGTGCCAGCAGTTACTCGGCGGGGGGCTCCTACAATGAGCAGTTCTTC.

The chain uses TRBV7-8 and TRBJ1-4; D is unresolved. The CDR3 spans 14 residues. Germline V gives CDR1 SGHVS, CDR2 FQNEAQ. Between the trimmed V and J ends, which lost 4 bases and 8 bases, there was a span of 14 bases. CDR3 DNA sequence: TGTGCCAGCAGCTGGACGCCCGGGAGAGAAAAACTGTTTTTT. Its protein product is CASSWTPGREKLFF. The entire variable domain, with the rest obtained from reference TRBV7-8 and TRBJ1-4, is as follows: GAGVSQSPRYKVAKRGQDVALRCDPISGHVSLFWYQQALGQGPEFLTYFQNEAQLDKSGLPSDRFFAERPEGSVSTLKIQRTQQEDSAVYLCASSWTPGREKLFFGSGTQLSVL.

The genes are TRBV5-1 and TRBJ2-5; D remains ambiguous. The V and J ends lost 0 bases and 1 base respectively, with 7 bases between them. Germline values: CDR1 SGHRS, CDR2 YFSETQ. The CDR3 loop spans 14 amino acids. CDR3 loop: CASSLAGTQETQYF. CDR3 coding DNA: TGCGCCAGCAGCTTGGCTGGAACCCAAGAGACCCAGTACTTC.

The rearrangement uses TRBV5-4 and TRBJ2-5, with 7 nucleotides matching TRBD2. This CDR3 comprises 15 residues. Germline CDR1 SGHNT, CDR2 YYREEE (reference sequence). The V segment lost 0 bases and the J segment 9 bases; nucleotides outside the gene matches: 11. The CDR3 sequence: CASSLGLAEKEAQYF. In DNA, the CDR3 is TGTGCCAGCAGCTTGGGACTAGCCGAAAAGGAGGCCCAGTACTTC. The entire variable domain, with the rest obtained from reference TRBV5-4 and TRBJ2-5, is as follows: ETGVTQSPTHLIKTRGQQVTLRCSSQSGHNTVSWYQQALGQGPQFIFQYYREEENGRGNFPPRFSGLQFPNYSSELNVNALELDDSALYLCASSLGLAEKEAQYFGPGTRLLVL.

The CDR3 DNA sequence: TGTGCCATCAGTGAAGGAGGATTTACTAATGGCTACACCTTC. Its protein is CAISEGGFTNGYTF. V and J are TRBV10-3 and TRBJ1-2; D not resolved. Germline lookup yields CDR1 ENHRY and CDR2 SYGVKD. Trimming removed 3 bases at V and 6 bases at J, with 14 bases between. The CDR3 is made up of 14 amino acids.

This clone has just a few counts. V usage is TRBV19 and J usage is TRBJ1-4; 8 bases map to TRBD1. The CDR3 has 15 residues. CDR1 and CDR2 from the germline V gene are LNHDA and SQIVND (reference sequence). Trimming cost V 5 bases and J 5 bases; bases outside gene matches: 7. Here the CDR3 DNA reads TGTGCCAGTAGTGCCACAGGGGGATACAATGAAAAACTGTTTTTT. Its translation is CASSATGGYNEKLFF.

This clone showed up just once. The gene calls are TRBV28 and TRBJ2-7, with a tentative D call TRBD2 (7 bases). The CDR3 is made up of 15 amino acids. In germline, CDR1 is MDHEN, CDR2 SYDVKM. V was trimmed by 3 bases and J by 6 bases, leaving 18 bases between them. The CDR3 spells CASSFPAGEGPEQYF. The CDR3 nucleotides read TGTGCCAGCAGTTTCCCCGCAGGGGAGGGCCCCGAGCAGTACTTC.

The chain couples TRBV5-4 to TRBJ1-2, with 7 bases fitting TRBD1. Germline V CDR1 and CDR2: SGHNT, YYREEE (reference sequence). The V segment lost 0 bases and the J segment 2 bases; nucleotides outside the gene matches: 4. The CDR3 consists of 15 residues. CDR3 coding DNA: TGTGCCAGCAGCTTGGAGCAGGGGGGAAACTATGGCTACACCTTC. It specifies CASSLEQGGNYGYTF.

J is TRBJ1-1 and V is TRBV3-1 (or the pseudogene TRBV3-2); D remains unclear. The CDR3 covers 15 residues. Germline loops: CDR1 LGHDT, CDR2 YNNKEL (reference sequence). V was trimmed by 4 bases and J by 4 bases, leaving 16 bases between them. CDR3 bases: TGTGCCAGCAGCCCGATTGCGGCGGGGAGCACTGAAGCTTTCTTT. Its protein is CASSPIAAGSTEAFF.

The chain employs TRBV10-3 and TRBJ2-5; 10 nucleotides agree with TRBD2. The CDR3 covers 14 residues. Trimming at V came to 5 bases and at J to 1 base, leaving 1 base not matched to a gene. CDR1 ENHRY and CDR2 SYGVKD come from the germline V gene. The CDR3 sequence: CAISSGRAQETQYF. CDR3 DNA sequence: TGTGCCATCAGTAGCGGGAGGGCCCAAGAGACCCAGTACTTC.

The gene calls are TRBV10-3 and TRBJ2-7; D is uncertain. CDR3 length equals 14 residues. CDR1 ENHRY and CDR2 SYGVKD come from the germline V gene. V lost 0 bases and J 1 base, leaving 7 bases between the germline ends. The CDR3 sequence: CAISESGRSYEQYF. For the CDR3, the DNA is TGTGCCATCAGTGAGTCCGGCAGGTCCTACGAGCAGTACTTC.

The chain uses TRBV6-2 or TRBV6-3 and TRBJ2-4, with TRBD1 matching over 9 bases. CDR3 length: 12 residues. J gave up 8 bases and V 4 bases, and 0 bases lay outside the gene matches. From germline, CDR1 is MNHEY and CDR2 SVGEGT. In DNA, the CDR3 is TGTGCCAGCAGTTGGACAGGGGACATTCAGTACTTC. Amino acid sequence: CASSWTGDIQYF.